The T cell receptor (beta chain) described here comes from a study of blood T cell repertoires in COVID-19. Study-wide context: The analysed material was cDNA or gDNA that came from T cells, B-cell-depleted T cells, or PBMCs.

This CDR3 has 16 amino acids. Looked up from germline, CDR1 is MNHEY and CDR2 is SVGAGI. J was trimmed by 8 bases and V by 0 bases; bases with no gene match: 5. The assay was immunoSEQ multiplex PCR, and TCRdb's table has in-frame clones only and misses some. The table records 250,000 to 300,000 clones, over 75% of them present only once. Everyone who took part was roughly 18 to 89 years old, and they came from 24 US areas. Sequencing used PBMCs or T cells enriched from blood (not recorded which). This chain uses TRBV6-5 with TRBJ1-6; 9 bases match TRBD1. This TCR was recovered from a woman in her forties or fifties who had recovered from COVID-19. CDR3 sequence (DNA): TGTGCCAGCAGTTACTCGGGACAGGGAAAGGATTCACCCCTCCACTTT. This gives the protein CASSYSGQGKDSPLHF.